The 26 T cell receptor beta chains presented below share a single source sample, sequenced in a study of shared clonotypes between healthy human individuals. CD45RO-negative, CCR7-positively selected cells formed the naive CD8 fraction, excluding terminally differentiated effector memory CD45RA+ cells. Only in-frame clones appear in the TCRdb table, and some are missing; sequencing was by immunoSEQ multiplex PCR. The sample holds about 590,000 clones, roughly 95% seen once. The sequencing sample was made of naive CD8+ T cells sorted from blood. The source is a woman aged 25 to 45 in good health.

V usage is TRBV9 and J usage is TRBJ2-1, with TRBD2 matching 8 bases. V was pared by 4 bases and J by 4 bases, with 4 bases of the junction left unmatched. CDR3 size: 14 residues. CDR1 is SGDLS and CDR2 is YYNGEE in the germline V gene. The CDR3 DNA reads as TGTGCCAGCAGCTCGACTAGCGCGTACAATGAGCAGTTCTTC. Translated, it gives CASSSTSAYNEQFF. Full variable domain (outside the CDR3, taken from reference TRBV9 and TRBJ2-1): DSGVTQTPKHLITATGQRVTLRCSPRSGDLSVYWYQQSLDQGLQFLIQYYNGEERAKGNILERFSAQQFPDLHSELNLSSLELGDSALYFCASSSTSAYNEQFFGPGTRLTVL.

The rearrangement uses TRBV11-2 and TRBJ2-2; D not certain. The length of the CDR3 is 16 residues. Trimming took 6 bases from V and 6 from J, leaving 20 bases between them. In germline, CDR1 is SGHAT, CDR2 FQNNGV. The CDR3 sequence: CASRPDRLSPSGELFF. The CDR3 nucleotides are TGTGCCAGCAGACCCGACCGGTTGTCTCCCTCCGGGGAGCTGTTTTTT.

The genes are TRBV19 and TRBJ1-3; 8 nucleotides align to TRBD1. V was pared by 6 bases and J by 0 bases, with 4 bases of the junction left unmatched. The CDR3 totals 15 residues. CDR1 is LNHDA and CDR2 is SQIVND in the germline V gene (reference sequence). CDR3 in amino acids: CASRPDRASGNTIYF. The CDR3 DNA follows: TGTGCCAGTAGGCCGGACAGGGCCTCTGGAAACACCATATATTTT.

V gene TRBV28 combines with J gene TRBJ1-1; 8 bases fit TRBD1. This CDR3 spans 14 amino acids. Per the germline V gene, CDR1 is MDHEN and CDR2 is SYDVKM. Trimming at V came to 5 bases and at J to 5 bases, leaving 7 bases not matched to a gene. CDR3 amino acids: CASSMTGEGTEAFF. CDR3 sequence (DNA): TGTGCCAGCAGTATGACAGGGGAGGGGACTGAAGCTTTCTTT.

The CDR3 loop reads CSVHGLAGGQYNEQFF. Written as DNA, the CDR3 is TGCAGCGTACACGGACTAGCGGGGGGCCAATACAATGAGCAGTTCTTC. This chain joins TRBV29-1 and TRBJ2-1; 14 bases agree with TRBD2. The CDR3 has 16 amino acids. With 6 bases clipped from V and 4 bases from J, the junction kept 8 bases outside the gene matches. Germline V gene sequence: CDR1 SQVTM, CDR2 ANQGSEA.

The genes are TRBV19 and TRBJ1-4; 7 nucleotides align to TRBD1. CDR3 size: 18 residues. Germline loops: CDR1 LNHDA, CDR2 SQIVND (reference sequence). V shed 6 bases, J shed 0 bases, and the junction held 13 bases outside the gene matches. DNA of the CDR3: TGTGCCAGTAGCGAATCCGGGACAGAATATGCAACTAATGAAAAACTGTTTTTT. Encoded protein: CASSESGTEYATNEKLFF.

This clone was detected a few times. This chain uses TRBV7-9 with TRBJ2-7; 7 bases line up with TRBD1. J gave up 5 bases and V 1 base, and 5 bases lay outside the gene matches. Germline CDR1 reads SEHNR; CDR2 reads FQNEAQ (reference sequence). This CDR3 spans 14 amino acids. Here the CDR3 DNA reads TGTGCCAGCAGCTTAGAAGACAGGGCAGACGAGCAGTACTTC. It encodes CASSLEDRADEQYF.

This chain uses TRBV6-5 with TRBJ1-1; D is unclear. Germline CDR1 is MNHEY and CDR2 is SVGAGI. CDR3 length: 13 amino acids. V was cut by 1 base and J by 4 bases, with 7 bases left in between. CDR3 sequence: CASSYYGGTEAFF. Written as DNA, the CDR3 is TGTGCCAGCAGTTACTACGGTGGCACTGAAGCTTTCTTT.

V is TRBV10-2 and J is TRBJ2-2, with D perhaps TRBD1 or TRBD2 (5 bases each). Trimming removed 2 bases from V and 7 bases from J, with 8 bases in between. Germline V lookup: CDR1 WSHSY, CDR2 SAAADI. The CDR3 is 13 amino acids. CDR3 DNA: TGCGCCAGCAGTGAGCGGGGCGGCGGGGAGCTGTTTTTT. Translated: CASSERGGGELFF.

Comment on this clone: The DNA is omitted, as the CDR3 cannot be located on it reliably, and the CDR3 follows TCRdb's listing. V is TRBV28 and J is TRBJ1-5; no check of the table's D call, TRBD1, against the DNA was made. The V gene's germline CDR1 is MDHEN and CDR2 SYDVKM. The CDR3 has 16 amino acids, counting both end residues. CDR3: CASSFLAGGYNQPQHF.

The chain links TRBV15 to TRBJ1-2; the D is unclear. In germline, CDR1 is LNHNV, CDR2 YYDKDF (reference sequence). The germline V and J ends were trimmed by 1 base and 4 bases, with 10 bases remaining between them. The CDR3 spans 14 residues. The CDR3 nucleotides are TGTGCCACCAGCAGAGGGGAAGCCAGCTATGGCTACACCTTC. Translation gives CATSRGEASYGYTF.

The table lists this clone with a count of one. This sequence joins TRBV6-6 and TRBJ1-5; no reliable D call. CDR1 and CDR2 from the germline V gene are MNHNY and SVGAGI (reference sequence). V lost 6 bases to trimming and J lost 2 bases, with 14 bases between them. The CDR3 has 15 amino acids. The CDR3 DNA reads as TGTGCCAGCAGACTAAGTAGGACGGGCAATCAGCCCCAGCATTTT. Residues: CASRLSRTGNQPQHF.

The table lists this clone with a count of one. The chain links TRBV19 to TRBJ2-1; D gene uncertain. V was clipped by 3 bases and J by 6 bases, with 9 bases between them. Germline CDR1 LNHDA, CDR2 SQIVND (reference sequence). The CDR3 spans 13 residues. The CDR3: CASSMAQLNEQFF. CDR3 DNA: TGTGCCAGTAGTATGGCCCAGCTCAATGAGCAGTTCTTC.

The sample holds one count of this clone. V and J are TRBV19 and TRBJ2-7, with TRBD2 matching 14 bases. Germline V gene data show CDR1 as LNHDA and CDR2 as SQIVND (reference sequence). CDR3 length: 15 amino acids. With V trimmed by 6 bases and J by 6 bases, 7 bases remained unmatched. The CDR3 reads CASSPGLAGVSEQYF. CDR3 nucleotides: TGTGCCAGTAGCCCGGGACTAGCGGGAGTTAGCGAGCAGTACTTC.

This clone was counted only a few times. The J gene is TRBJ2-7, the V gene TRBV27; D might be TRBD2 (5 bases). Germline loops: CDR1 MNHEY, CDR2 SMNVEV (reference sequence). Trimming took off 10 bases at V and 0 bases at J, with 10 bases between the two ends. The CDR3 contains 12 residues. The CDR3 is CAIGESSYEQYF. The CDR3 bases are TGTGCCATCGGGGAAAGCTCCTACGAGCAGTACTTC.

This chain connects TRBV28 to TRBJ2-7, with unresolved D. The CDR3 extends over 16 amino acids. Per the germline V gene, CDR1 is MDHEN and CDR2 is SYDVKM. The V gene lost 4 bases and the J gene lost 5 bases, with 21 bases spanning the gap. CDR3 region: CASSSPRLAPLDEQYF. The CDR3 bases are TGTGCCAGCAGTTCACCCCGATTGGCCCCCTTGGACGAGCAGTACTTC.

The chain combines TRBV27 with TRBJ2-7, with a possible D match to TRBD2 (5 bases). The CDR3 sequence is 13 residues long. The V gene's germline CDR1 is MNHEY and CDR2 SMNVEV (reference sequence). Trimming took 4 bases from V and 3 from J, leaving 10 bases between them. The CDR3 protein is CASSSGLYYEQYF. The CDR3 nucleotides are TGTGCCAGCAGTTCAGGACTCTACTACGAGCAGTACTTC.

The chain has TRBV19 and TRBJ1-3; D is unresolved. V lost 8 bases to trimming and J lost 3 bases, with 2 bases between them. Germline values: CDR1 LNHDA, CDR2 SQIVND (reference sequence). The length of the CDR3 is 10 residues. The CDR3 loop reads CASFGNTIYF. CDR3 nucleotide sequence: TGTGCCAGTTTTGGAAACACCATATATTTT.

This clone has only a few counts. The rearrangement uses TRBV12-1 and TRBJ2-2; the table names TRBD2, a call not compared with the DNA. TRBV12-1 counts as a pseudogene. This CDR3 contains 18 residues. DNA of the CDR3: TGTGCCAGCAGCTTTGTCCGCCAGAGGTCCCCGAACACCGGGGAGCTGTTTTTT. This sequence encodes CASSFVRQRSPNTGELFF.

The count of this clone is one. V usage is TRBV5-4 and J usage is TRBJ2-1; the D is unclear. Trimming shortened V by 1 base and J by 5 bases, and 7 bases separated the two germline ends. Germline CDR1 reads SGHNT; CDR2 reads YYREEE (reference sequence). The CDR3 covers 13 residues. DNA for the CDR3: TGTGCCAGCAGCTTGTTCGGAGACAATGAGCAGTTCTTC. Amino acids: CASSLFGDNEQFF.

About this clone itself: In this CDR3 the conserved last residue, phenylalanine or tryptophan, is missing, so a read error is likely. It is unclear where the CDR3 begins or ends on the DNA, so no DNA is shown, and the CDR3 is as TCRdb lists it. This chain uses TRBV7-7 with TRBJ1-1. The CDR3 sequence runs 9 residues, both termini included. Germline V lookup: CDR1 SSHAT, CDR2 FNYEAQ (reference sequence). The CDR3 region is CASSPLRIS.

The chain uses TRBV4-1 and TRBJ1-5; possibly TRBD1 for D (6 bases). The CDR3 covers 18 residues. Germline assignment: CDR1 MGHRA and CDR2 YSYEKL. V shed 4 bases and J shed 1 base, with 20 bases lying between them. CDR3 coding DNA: TGCGCCAGCAGCCCATGGGGGCCGGCATACCGGAGCAATCAGCCCCAGCATTTT. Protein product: CASSPWGPAYRSNQPQHF.

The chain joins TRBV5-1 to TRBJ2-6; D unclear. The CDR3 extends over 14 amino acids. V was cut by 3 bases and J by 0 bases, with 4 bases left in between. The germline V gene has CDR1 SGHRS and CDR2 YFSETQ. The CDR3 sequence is CASSSSSGANVLTF. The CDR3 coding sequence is TGCGCCAGCAGCTCAAGCTCTGGGGCCAACGTCCTGACTTTC.

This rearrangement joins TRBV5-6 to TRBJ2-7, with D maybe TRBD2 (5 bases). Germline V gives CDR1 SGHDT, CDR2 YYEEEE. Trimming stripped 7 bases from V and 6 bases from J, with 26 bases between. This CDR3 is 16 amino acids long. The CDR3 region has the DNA TGTGCCAGCTCCCCCGGCGGTCGCGGGCTTCCTTTCGAGCAGTACTTC. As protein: CASSPGGRGLPFEQYF.

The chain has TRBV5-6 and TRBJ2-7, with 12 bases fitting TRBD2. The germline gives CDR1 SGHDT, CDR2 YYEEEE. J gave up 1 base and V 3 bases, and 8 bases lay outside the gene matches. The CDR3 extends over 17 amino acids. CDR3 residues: CASSYRLAGVFSYEQYF. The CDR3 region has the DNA TGTGCCAGCAGCTACCGACTAGCGGGAGTTTTTTCCTACGAGCAGTACTTC.

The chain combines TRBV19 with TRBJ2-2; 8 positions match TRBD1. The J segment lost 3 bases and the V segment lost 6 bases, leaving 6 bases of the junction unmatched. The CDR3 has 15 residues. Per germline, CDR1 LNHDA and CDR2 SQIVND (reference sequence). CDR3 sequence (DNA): TGTGCCAGTAGCATGGACAGGGTGGACACCGGGGAGCTGTTTTTT. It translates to CASSMDRVDTGELFF. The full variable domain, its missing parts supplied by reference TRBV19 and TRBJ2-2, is DGGITQSPKYLFRKEGQNVTLSCEQNLNHDAMYWYRQDPGQGLRLIYYSQIVNDFQKGDIAEGYSVSREKKESFPLTVTSAQKNPTAFYLCASSMDRVDTGELFFGEGSRLTVL.